Each of the 2 T cell receptor beta chains below was sequenced from the same sample in a study of blood T cell repertoires in COVID-19. Assay used: immunoSEQ multiplex PCR; TCRdb lists only in-frame clones, some missing. Of roughly 250,000 clones listed, around 90% are singletons. Source material: peripheral blood. These receptor sequences come from a man in his 60s who had recovered from COVID-19.

The J gene is TRBJ2-3, the V gene TRBV11-2; 9 bases map to TRBD1. J lost 5 bases, V lost 5 bases, and 5 bases had no gene match. Germline V CDR1 and CDR2: SGHAT, FQNNGV. This CDR3 spans 14 amino acids. The CDR3 here is CASSKGQGIDTQYF. CDR3 nucleotides: TGTGCCAGCAGCAAAGGACAGGGGATAGATACGCAGTATTTT.

The chain links TRBV27 to TRBJ2-2; D gene ambiguous. The CDR3 spans 13 residues. CDR1 is MNHEY and CDR2 is SMNVEV in the germline V gene (reference sequence). V was clipped by 5 bases and J by 1 base, with 5 bases between them. The CDR3 protein is CASSRQNTGELFF. CDR3 bases: TGTGCCAGCAGTCGACAGAACACCGGGGAGCTGTTTTTT.